This T cell receptor beta chain was profiled in a study of identical twins. Study results and caveats: Because invariant MAIT and iNKT cells could be present, zero-insertion analyses could be partly confounded. For cord blood, abundant beta clonotypes had fewer insertions, unlike memory repertoires, which showed none. Donors were not followed over many years; analysis was cross-sectional.

A note on this clonotype: As yet, its antigen is unknown.

TCRdb passed the 5' RACE reads through MiXCR, listing each CDR3 protein once. Of under 1 million distinct CDR3 sequences in the sample, about 12% were seen once. The CDR3 sequence is 17 residues long. Per germline, CDR1 DFQATT and CDR2 SNEGSKA (reference sequence). V dropped 2 bases and J dropped 0 bases, with 17 bases sitting between them. This sample also appeared in a second study, on yellow fever vaccine responses in identical twins.

This chain joins TRBV20-1 and TRBJ2-1; D may be TRBD1 or TRBD2 (5 bases each). The sample consisted of PBMCs. The receptor's source is a young woman in good health. The CDR3 DNA follows: TGCAGTGCTAGACCTGGGGGTGGGGGACCCTCCTACAATGAGCAGTTCTTC. Translated, it gives CSARPGGGGPSYNEQFF.